The 13 T cell receptor beta chains reported below all come from one sample, sequenced in a study of blood T cells in healthy people across ages (dated by TCRdb to 2015 to 2017). Library preparation was by 5' RACE. This sample was sequenced with an Illumina HiSeq 2500. A second PCR of 7 to 11 cycles was performed with a sample-barcoded 5' primer and a J-beta primer mix. The public reads were reprocessed in TCRdb via fastp at Q25 and MiXCR, keeping in-frame beta chains. Here each entry gathers all rows of one CDR3 protein and keeps the most common genes and DNA. This sample has some 1.1 million distinct CDR3 sequences in its table, and around two fifths of those were observed once. The ten largest clones represent around 13% of the sample. The sequenced sample consisted of blood. The receptors were sampled from a man between 18 and 29 years old in good health.

This clonotype was seen more than once but under ten times. The genes are TRBV6-1 and TRBJ1-5; 10 bases are shared with TRBD1. The J segment lost 6 bases and the V segment lost 8 bases, leaving 4 bases of the junction unmatched. Germline CDR1 reads MNHNS; CDR2 reads SASEGT. The CDR3 totals 13 residues. CDR3 nucleotide sequence: TGTGCCAGCCGGGACAGGGGCATTCAGCCCCAGCATTTT. Its protein product is CASRDRGIQPQHF.

This clonotype came up a few times. The genes are TRBV9 and TRBJ2-7; D not certain. CDR1 is SGDLS, CDR2 YYNGEE, per germline. Trimming took 0 bases from V and 0 from J, leaving 13 bases between them. The CDR3 is 16 residues long. The CDR3 spells CASSVGWQASSYEQYF. CDR3 bases: TGTGCCAGCAGCGTAGGTTGGCAGGCTAGCTCCTACGAGCAGTACTTC.

The rearrangement joins TRBV7-2 to TRBJ2-5, with a possible D match to TRBD2 (6 bases). CDR1 is SGHTA, CDR2 FQGNSA, per germline. Trimming took 1 base from V and 2 from J, leaving 14 bases between them. The CDR3 spans 16 residues. CDR3 amino acids: CASSLVGGDWQETQYF. The CDR3 DNA follows: TGTGCCAGCAGCTTAGTCGGGGGAGATTGGCAAGAGACCCAGTACTTC.

This clonotype was recorded a few times. V and J are TRBV4-1 and TRBJ2-5; tentatively, D is TRBD1 or TRBD2 (5 bases each). Trimming stripped 0 bases from V and 1 base from J, with 21 bases between. Germline CDR1 and CDR2: MGHRA and YSYEKL. The CDR3 consists of 19 residues. CDR3 region: CASSQDFLGEPIPQETQYF. As DNA, the CDR3 is TGCGCCAGCAGCCAAGATTTTTTAGGGGAGCCTATCCCCCAAGAGACCCAGTACTTC.

This clonotype has a handful of counts. The chain uses TRBV2 and TRBJ2-7; the D is unclear. The better agreement between TRBJ2-5 and the DNA end casts doubt on the J call. Germline V CDR1 and CDR2: SNHLY, FYNNEI. This CDR3 is 14 amino acids long. The CDR3 nucleotides are TGTGCCAGCAGTGAAGCCAGGAACTGGGAGACCCAGTACTTC. Its translation: CASSEARNWETQYF.

This clonotype was seen a few times. This chain links TRBV24-1 with TRBJ2-4; D perhaps matches TRBD1 (5 bases). Germline V gene data show CDR1 as KGHDR and CDR2 as SFDVKD. The CDR3 totals 11 residues. The V end lost 6 bases, the J end lost 9 bases, and 8 bases lay between the germline ends. The CDR3 DNA sequence: TGTGCCACCAGTAACCAGGGCATTCAGTACTTC. Protein sequence: CATSNQGIQYF.

The CDR3 protein is CASSLLLEDRERDTEAFF. The CDR3 nucleotides read TGTGCCAGCAGTCTACTACTTGAAGACAGGGAACGGGACACTGAAGCTTTCTTT. The V gene is TRBV12-3 or TRBV12-4, the J gene TRBJ1-1, with 7 positions matching TRBD1. The CDR3 is made up of 18 amino acids. J gave up 3 bases and V 5 bases, and 18 bases lay outside the gene matches.

This clonotype was observed a few times. CDR3 loop: CASSEMGKRQPQHF. The CDR3 DNA reads TGTGCCAGCAGTGAAATGGGGAAGAGACAGCCCCAGCATTTT. The gene calls are TRBV6-1 and TRBJ1-5; no reliable D call. This CDR3 contains 14 residues. Germline V CDR1 and CDR2: MNHNS, SASEGT. V gave up 2 bases and J gave up 7 bases, with 12 bases separating them.

J is TRBJ2-3 and V is TRBV19; unclear D gene. This CDR3 is built from 13 residues. V shed 2 bases and J shed 5 bases, with 8 bases lying between them. Germline CDR1 LNHDA, CDR2 SQIVND (reference sequence). The CDR3 sequence is CASSITGIDTQYF. The DNA of the CDR3 is TGTGCCAGTAGTATAACCGGAATAGATACGCAGTATTTT.

The sample holds a few counts of this clonotype. This chain joins TRBV5-5 and TRBJ1-1; D gene uncertain. Germline CDR1 is SGHKS and CDR2 is YYEKEE (reference sequence). V lost 4 bases and J lost 5, with 18 bases in between. This CDR3 comprises 15 residues. The CDR3 DNA reads as TGTGCCAGCAGCAAGGCCCCAAACCTCGGTACTGAAGCTTTCTTT. Translation gives CASSKAPNLGTEAFF.

The V gene is TRBV7-6, the J gene TRBJ2-3; possible D gene TRBD2, 6 bases. This CDR3 spans 14 amino acids. Germline V gives CDR1 SGHVS, CDR2 FNYEAQ. V was cut by 5 bases and J by 5 bases, with 14 bases left in between. In DNA, the CDR3 is TGTGCCAGCAGCGTAGATGCGGGGAGAGATACGCAGTATTTT. Protein: CASSVDAGRDTQYF.

The chain recombines TRBV5-1 with TRBJ2-1, with 10 nucleotides matching TRBD2. Germline CDR1 is SGHRS and CDR2 is YFSETQ. V trimming: 0 bases; J trimming: 6 bases; junction bases outside the gene matches: 6. There are 16 residues in the CDR3. In DNA form, the CDR3 reads TGCGCCAGCAGCTTGGCCGGGACTAGCGTAATCAATGAGCAGTTCTTC. Translation: CASSLAGTSVINEQFF.

This clonotype showed up just a few times. The CDR3: CASSPFSGGDEAFF. The CDR3 bases are TGCGCCAGCAGCCCCTTTTCCGGGGGGGATGAAGCTTTCTTT. The genes are TRBV5-1 and TRBJ1-1, with a weak D call TRBD1 (5 bases). The length of the CDR3 is 14 residues. From germline, CDR1 is SGHRS and CDR2 YFSETQ. Between the trimmed V and J ends, which lost 4 bases and 7 bases, there was a span of 17 bases.